Listed here are 8 T cell receptor beta chains from one sample, sequenced in a study of response to subunit inactivated influenza vaccine. TCRdb passed the RT-PCR reads through MiXCR, listing each CDR3 protein once. The sample has 200,000 to 300,000 distinct CDR3 sequences, 12% seen once. This specimen was non-naive T cells sorted from PBMCs, taken less than 15 days before vaccination. Receptors originate from a man aged 50 to 59 who received an inactivated influenza vaccine.

Remarks on this clonotype: Germline and junction disagree at one end, which may indicate a read error. J is TRBJ2-3 and V is TRBV4-3; D gene unclear. Germline CDR1 is LGHNA and CDR2 is YSLEER. This CDR3 comprises 15 residues. The CDR3 bases are TGCGCCAGCAGCCAAGATGGCGGAAGCACAGATACGCAGTTTTTT. This sequence encodes CASSQDGGSTDTQFF.

This clonotype appeared a few times. The chain is built from TRBV18 and TRBJ2-5; D is perhaps TRBD2 (5 bases). The CDR3 loop spans 15 amino acids. The V end lost 4 bases, the J end lost 1 base, and 13 bases lay between the germline ends. Germline assignment: CDR1 KGHSH and CDR2 LQKENI. The CDR3 DNA sequence: TGTGCCAGCTCACGTACACGGGGATCCCAAGAGACCCAGTACTTC. Amino acid sequence: CASSRTRGSQETQYF. The whole variable domain, filled in from reference TRBV18 and TRBJ2-5, reads NAGVMQNPRHLVRRRGQEARLRCSPMKGHSHVYWYRQLPEEGLKFMVYLQKENIIDESGMPKERFSAEFPKEGPSILRIQQVVRGDSAAYFCASSRTRGSQETQYFGPGTRLLVL.

This clonotype has just a few counts. The chain carries TRBV10-3 and TRBJ1-2; D may be TRBD1 (5 bases). V lost 11 bases and J lost 7, with 14 bases in between. CDR1 and CDR2 (germline): ENHRY, SYGVKD. This CDR3 comprises 11 residues. CDR3 nucleotide sequence: TGTGCCGCAAGAGCTGGGGGTGGCTACACCTTC. Its protein is CAARAGGGYTF.

The CDR3 reads CASSLSSYGYTF. As DNA, the CDR3 is TGTGCCAGCAGCTTGAGCTCTTATGGCTACACCTTC. The V and J genes are TRBV5-5 and TRBJ1-2; D remains unclear. There are 12 residues in the CDR3. The V end was cut by 1 base, the J end by 5 bases, with 6 bases between. Germline assignment: CDR1 SGHKS and CDR2 YYEKEE (reference sequence).

This clonotype was detected a few times. The limits of the CDR3 on the DNA are not certain, so only TCRdb's listed CDR3 is given. The chain is built from TRBV27 and TRBJ2-5. The CDR3 is made up of 17 amino acids, end residues included. CDR1 MNHEY and CDR2 SMNVEV come from the germline V gene (reference sequence). The CDR3 reads CASILDPPTCDQETQYF.

This clonotype was counted at least ten times. This rearrangement joins TRBV28 to TRBJ2-7, with 8 bases fitting TRBD1. Looked up from germline, CDR1 is MDHEN and CDR2 is SYDVKM. The CDR3 spans 12 residues. The trim removed 7 bases at V and 5 bases at J, leaving 4 bases unmatched. CDR3 DNA sequence: TGTGCCAGCAAAGGACAGGGCCACGAGCAGTACTTC. Residues: CASKGQGHEQYF. The full variable domain, with the rest looked up from reference TRBV28 and TRBJ2-7, is DVKVTQSSRYLVKRTGEKVFLECVQDMDHENMFWYRQDPGLGLRLIYFSYDVKMKEKGDIPEGYSVSREKKERFSLILESASTNQTSMYLCASKGQGHEQYFGPGTRLTVT.

The chain couples TRBV6-2 or TRBV6-3 to TRBJ2-1; TRBD1 is a possible D gene (6 bases). The CDR3 extends over 13 amino acids. V lost 0 bases to trimming and J lost 9 bases, with 9 bases between them. CDR1 and CDR2 from the germline V gene are MNHEY and SVGEGT. CDR3 bases: TGTGCCAGCAGTTACTCAGGGGGAGTTGAGCAGTTCTTC. It translates to CASSYSGGVEQFF.

This clonotype came up a few times. The J gene is TRBJ1-5, the V gene TRBV19, with TRBD1 as a possible D gene (5 bases). The CDR3 extends over 14 amino acids. Trimming pared 6 bases from V and 4 bases from J, leaving 13 bases between. Germline V gene sequence: CDR1 LNHDA, CDR2 SQIVND (reference sequence). The CDR3 sequence is CASRDGTENQPQHF. DNA of the CDR3: TGTGCCAGTAGGGACGGGACGGAAAATCAGCCCCAGCATTTT.